A single sample gave rise to the 25 T cell receptor beta chains below, sequenced in a study of PD-1 blockade in classical Hodgkin lymphoma. Some clones are missing from TCRdb's copy, which holds only in-frame ones; the method was immunoSEQ multiplex PCR. There are tens of thousands of clones in the sample; just under 80% occur only once, and 13% lies in the top ten. Patients all relapsed after autologous stem cell transplantation, and there was variation in brentuximab vedotin exposure. The input for sequencing was peripheral blood mononuclear cells (PBMCs), taken at baseline. All receptors come from a human donor with classical Hodgkin lymphoma.

This clone was detected a few times. The CDR3: CASSEQDTQYF. The CDR3 coding sequence is TGCGCCAGCAGCGAACAGGATACGCAGTATTTT. This rearrangement joins TRBV5-1 to TRBJ2-3; D is unresolved. V dropped 4 bases and J dropped 6 bases, with 6 bases sitting between them. The CDR3 consists of 11 residues. CDR1 and CDR2 (germline): SGHRS, YFSETQ.

The DNA of the CDR3 is TGCAGCGTGGCGGGACTGTTGCGAGATACGCAGTATTTT. This codes for CSVAGLLRDTQYF. The chain is built from TRBV29-1 and TRBJ2-3; weak D call: TRBD2 (6 bases). V lost 6 bases to trimming and J lost 5 bases, with 15 bases between them. The length of the CDR3 is 13 residues. Germline values: CDR1 SQVTM, CDR2 ANQGSEA.

The chain uses TRBV21-1 and TRBJ1-6; TRBD1 is taken as the D call from the table, unchecked against the DNA. TRBV21-1 constitutes a pseudogene. The CDR3 contains 20 residues. In DNA form, the CDR3 reads TGTGCCAGCAGCAAGGGAGTTTGGGGGCAGGAGACAGGGGCGAATTCACCCCTCCACTTT. It codes for CASSKGVWGQETGANSPLHF.

This rearrangement joins TRBV5-4 to TRBJ1-1; maybe TRBD1 (5 bases). Germline CDR1 and CDR2: SGHNT and YYREEE (reference sequence). The V gene lost 5 bases and the J gene lost 1 base, with 15 bases spanning the gap. The CDR3 has 15 residues. CDR3 sequence: CASRRPGTENTEAFF. In DNA form, the CDR3 reads TGTGCCAGCAGGCGCCCCGGGACGGAGAACACTGAAGCTTTCTTT.

V gene TRBV10-3 combines with J gene TRBJ1-2, with D maybe TRBD1 (5 bases). CDR3 size: 12 residues. With 10 bases removed from V and 3 bases from J, the gap between germline ends came to 12 bases. Germline values: CDR1 ENHRY, CDR2 SYGVKD. The CDR3 loop is CATHGGDYGYTF. Here the CDR3 DNA reads TGTGCCACCCATGGGGGAGACTATGGCTACACCTTC.

The V gene is TRBV5-6, the J gene TRBJ2-5; TRBD2 aligns across 11 bases. V dropped 2 bases and J dropped 5; count of bases not matched to a gene: 2. Per germline, CDR1 SGHDT and CDR2 YYEEEE. The CDR3 has 14 residues. The CDR3 loop is CASSFSSGGETQYF. The CDR3 DNA sequence: TGTGCCAGCAGCTTCTCTAGCGGGGGGGAGACCCAGTACTTC.

This clone was seen only a few times. This chain joins TRBV6-6 and TRBJ1-4; 8 bases align to TRBD1. Unmatched junction bases numbered 7, after V lost 2 bases and J lost 5 bases. Germline V gene data show CDR1 as MNHNY and CDR2 as SVGAGI (reference sequence). The CDR3 loop spans 16 amino acids. The CDR3 DNA reads TGTGCCAGCAGTTACGACATACAGGGGGGAAATGAAAAACTGTTTTTT. This sequence encodes CASSYDIQGGNEKLFF.

The V and J genes are TRBV6-4 and TRBJ2-6, with D unresolved. V was shortened by 8 bases and J by 0 bases, with 17 bases between the two germline ends. The CDR3 extends over 17 amino acids. The germline V gene has CDR1 MRHNA and CDR2 SNTAGT. The CDR3, as DNA: TGTGCCAGCCGGGTCAGGACCCTCTCCTCTGGGGCCAACGTCCTGACTTTC. This codes for CASRVRTLSSGANVLTF.

The chain employs TRBV7-9 and TRBJ2-6; the D is unclear. CDR1 is SEHNR, CDR2 FQNEAQ, per germline (reference sequence). Trimming stripped 2 bases from V and 0 bases from J, with 2 bases between. This CDR3 region has 14 residues. Here the CDR3 reads CASSLSSGANVLTF. The CDR3 bases are TGTGCCAGCAGCTTAAGCTCTGGGGCCAACGTCCTGACTTTC.

DNA of the CDR3: TGTGCCACCAGCAGAGACAGGGCATCCGGAAACACCATATATTTT. Amino acid sequence: CATSRDRASGNTIYF. The rearrangement uses TRBV15 and TRBJ1-3, with D tentatively TRBD1 (5 bases). CDR3 length: 15 amino acids. Trimming left V 0 bases short and J 4 bases short, with 10 bases between. Germline V gene sequence: CDR1 LNHNV, CDR2 YYDKDF (reference sequence).

This chain joins TRBV29-1 and TRBJ1-2; D may be TRBD1 (5 bases). Trimming pared 0 bases from V and 1 base from J, leaving 9 bases between. The CDR3 loop spans 14 amino acids. Germline loops: CDR1 SQVTM, CDR2 ANQGSEA. The CDR3 loop reads CSVEEGALNYGYTF. CDR3 DNA: TGCAGCGTTGAAGAAGGGGCCCTTAACTATGGCTACACCTTC.

Only one count was recorded for this clone. The chain couples TRBV6-5 to TRBJ2-5; 10 nucleotides line up with TRBD2. Germline loops: CDR1 MNHEY, CDR2 SVGAGI. J lost 7 bases, V lost 0 bases, and 8 bases had no gene match. The CDR3 is 16 residues long. CDR3 nucleotides: TGTGCCAGCAGTTACTCACAAGCGGGGGGGTTCGGGACCCAGTACTTC. Its translation is CASSYSQAGGFGTQYF.

This clone is deemed medium-sized (0.01 to 0.1%). The V gene is TRBV27, the J gene TRBJ1-1; tentatively, D is TRBD1 (5 bases). From germline, CDR1 is MNHEY and CDR2 SMNVEV (reference sequence). The CDR3 is made up of 12 amino acids. Trimming shortened V by 7 bases and J by 0 bases, and 6 bases separated the two germline ends. The CDR3 is CASMTVNTEAFF. In nucleotides, the CDR3 is TGTGCCAGCATGACAGTGAACACTGAAGCTTTCTTT.

The chain uses TRBV19 and TRBJ2-1, with D unclear. The CDR3 has 13 amino acids. The germline gives CDR1 LNHDA, CDR2 SQIVND (reference sequence). V was shortened by 2 bases and J by 6 bases, with 8 bases between the two germline ends. The CDR3 DNA reads as TGTGCCAGTAGTATATCGATCGGCAATGAGCAGTTCTTC. It codes for CASSISIGNEQFF.

In DNA form, the CDR3 reads TGTGCCATCAGTGATTTGGGGGTTTACAATGAGCAGTTCTTC. Amino acid sequence: CAISDLGVYNEQFF. The chain employs TRBV10-3 and TRBJ2-1, with D possibly called TRBD1 or TRBD2 (5 bases each). V was pared by 3 bases and J by 4 bases, with 10 bases between. Germline lookup yields CDR1 ENHRY and CDR2 SYGVKD. This CDR3 has 14 residues.

The rearrangement joins TRBV18 to TRBJ2-7; D might be TRBD1 or TRBD2, each matching 5 bases. This CDR3 is 14 amino acids long. CDR1 KGHSH and CDR2 LQKENI come from the germline V gene. Trimming removed 5 bases at V and 5 bases at J, with 16 bases between. CDR3 sequence: CASSGRDRVDEQYF. As DNA, the CDR3 is TGTGCCAGCTCAGGCCGGGACCGCGTGGACGAGCAGTACTTC.

J is TRBJ2-1 and V is TRBV27; 8 nucleotides agree with TRBD1. The CDR3 runs to 14 residues. CDR1 and CDR2 from the germline V gene are MNHEY and SMNVEV (reference sequence). J lost 9 bases, V lost 6 bases, and 10 bases had no gene match. CDR3 sequence (DNA): TGTGCCAGCAGGGACTATGACAGGGGAAGTGAGCAGTTCTTC. Its protein product is CASRDYDRGSEQFF.

The genes are TRBV5-1 and TRBJ2-7; 8 nucleotides align to TRBD1. The CDR3 sequence is 15 residues long. The germline CDR1 and CDR2 sequences are SGHRS and YFSETQ. V lost 6 bases to trimming and J lost 0 bases; unmatched junction nucleotides: 8. The CDR3: CASKHRGTSSYEQYF. The CDR3 DNA reads as TGCGCCAGCAAACACAGGGGGACCAGCTCCTACGAGCAGTACTTC.

The chain couples TRBV5-5 to TRBJ1-2; D not resolved. Germline V CDR1 and CDR2: SGHKS, YYEKEE (reference sequence). The CDR3 sequence is 13 residues long. The V and J ends lost 6 bases and 8 bases respectively, with 17 bases between them. The chain's CDR3 is CASTSPSSGGYTF. As DNA, the CDR3 is TGTGCCAGCACCTCACCCTCCTCGGGGGGCTACACCTTC. Combining the CDR3 with reference TRBV5-5 and TRBJ1-2 gives the whole variable domain DAGVTQSPTHLIKTRGQQVTLRCSPISGHKSVSWYQQVLGQGPQFIFQYYEKEERGRGNFPDRFSARQFPNYSSELNVNALLLGDSALYLCASTSPSSGGYTFGSGTRLTVV.

CDR3 amino acids: CASRTEVRGKDTQYF. The CDR3 bases are TGCGCCAGCAGGACTGAGGTGAGGGGAAAAGATACGCAGTATTTT. The chain links TRBV23-1 to TRBJ2-3; D is perhaps TRBD1 or TRBD2 (5 bases each). TRBV23-1 belongs to the ORF category, with a function that is uncertain. The V gene lost 6 bases and the J gene lost 5 bases, with 18 bases spanning the gap. The CDR3 has 15 amino acids.

The chain employs TRBV7-9 and TRBJ1-4; TRBD1 might be the D (6 bases). Germline CDR1 and CDR2: SEHNR and FQNEAQ (reference sequence). The CDR3 runs 15 residues. Trimming cost V 6 bases and J 3 bases, with 14 bases left between them. CDR3 sequence (DNA): TGTGCCAGCAGTTTGGATGGGGGCCCTAATGAAAAACTGTTTTTT. Amino acid sequence: CASSLDGGPNEKLFF.

The V gene is TRBV27, the J gene TRBJ2-7; D remains ambiguous. This CDR3 is built from 14 residues. The ends were cut back, 3 bases at V and 3 bases at J, with 12 bases in the middle. Germline V CDR1 and CDR2: MNHEY, SMNVEV (reference sequence). This CDR3 is CASSLSGVSYEQYF. The CDR3 bases are TGTGCCAGCAGTTTGTCGGGCGTTAGCTACGAGCAGTACTTC.

The rearrangement joins TRBV29-1 to TRBJ2-1; 12 nucleotides agree with TRBD1. The germline V gene has CDR1 SQVTM and CDR2 ANQGSEA. J lost 8 bases, V lost 4 bases, and 9 bases had no gene match. CDR3 length equals 15 residues. The CDR3 sequence: CSVALRDRGRDEQFF. DNA of the CDR3: TGCAGCGTTGCCCTTAGGGACAGGGGGCGCGATGAGCAGTTCTTC.

The chain is built from TRBV18 and TRBJ1-5, with 8 bases that match TRBD1. Germline V gives CDR1 KGHSH, CDR2 LQKENI. The trim removed 6 bases at V and 5 bases at J, leaving 3 bases unmatched. The length of the CDR3 is 13 residues. CDR3 in DNA: TGTGCCAGCTCCCAGACAGGGGATCAGCCCCAGCATTTT. It encodes CASSQTGDQPQHF.

This rearrangement joins TRBV7-6 to TRBJ2-3; D might be TRBD1 or TRBD2, each matching 6 bases. Trimming took 3 bases from V and 4 from J, leaving 23 bases between them. The CDR3 is made up of 18 amino acids. Germline V lookup: CDR1 SGHVS, CDR2 FNYEAQ. The CDR3 DNA is TGTGCCAGCAGCTTGGGGTTTAAGGGGGGAAGAGTCCCAGATACGCAGTATTTT. Amino acids: CASSLGFKGGRVPDTQYF.